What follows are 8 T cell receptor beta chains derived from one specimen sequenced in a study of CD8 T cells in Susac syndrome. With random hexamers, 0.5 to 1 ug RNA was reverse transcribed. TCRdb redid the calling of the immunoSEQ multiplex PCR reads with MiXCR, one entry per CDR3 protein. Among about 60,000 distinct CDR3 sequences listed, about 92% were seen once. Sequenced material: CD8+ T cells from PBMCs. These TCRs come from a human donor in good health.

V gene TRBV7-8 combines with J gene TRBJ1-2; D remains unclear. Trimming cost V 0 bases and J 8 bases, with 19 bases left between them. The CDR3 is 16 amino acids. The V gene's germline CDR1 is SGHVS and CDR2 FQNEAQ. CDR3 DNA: TGTGCCAGCAGCTTAGCTATGGTTTTGGAGATAAGGGGCTACACCTTC. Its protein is CASSLAMVLEIRGYTF.

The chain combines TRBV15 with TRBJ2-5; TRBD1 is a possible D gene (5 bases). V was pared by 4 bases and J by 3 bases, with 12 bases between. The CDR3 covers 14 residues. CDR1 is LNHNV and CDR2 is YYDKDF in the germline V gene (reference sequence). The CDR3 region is CATSNSGNKETQYF. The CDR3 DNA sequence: TGTGCCACCAGCAACTCAGGGAATAAAGAGACCCAGTACTTC.

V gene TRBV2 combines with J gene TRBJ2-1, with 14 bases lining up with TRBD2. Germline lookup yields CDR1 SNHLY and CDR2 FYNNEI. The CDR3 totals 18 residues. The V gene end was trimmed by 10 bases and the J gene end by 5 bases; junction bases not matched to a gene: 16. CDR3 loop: CATVGTSGGGGFHNEQFF. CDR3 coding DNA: TGTGCCACCGTGGGGACTAGCGGGGGCGGAGGATTCCACAATGAGCAGTTCTTC.

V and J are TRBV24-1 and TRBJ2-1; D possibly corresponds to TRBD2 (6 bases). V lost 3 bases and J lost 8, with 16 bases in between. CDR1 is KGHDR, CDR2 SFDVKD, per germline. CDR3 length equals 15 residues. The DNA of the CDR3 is TGTGCCACCAGTGATCTCATCGGAACGGGGGATGAGCAGTTCTTC. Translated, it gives CATSDLIGTGDEQFF.

CDR3 nucleotide sequence: TGTGCCAGTAGTATCCAGATTTCCTACGAGCAGTACTTC. This codes for CASSIQISYEQYF. The chain carries TRBV19 and TRBJ2-7; no clear D gene. Per the germline V gene, CDR1 is LNHDA and CDR2 is SQIVND (reference sequence). This CDR3 has 13 residues. V lost 3 bases and J lost 1, with 7 bases in between.

The CDR3 sequence: CASTPGNQPQHF. The CDR3 DNA follows: TGTGCCAGCACCCCCGGCAATCAGCCCCAGCATTTT. The chain employs TRBV6-2 or TRBV6-3 and TRBJ1-5; D unresolved. Germline V gives CDR1 MNHEY, CDR2 SVGEGT. The CDR3 runs to 12 residues. The ends were cut back, 7 bases at V and 2 bases at J, with 6 bases in the middle.

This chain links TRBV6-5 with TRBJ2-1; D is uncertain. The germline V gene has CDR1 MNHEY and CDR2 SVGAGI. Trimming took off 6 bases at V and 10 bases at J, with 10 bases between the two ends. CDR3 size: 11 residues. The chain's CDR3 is CASSLGPEQFF. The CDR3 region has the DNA TGTGCCAGCAGCCTCGGGCCCGAGCAGTTCTTC.

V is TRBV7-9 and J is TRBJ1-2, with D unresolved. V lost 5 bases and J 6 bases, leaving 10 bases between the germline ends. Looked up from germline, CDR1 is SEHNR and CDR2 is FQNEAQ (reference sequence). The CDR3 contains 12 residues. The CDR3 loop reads CASSNRADGYTF. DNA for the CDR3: TGTGCCAGCAGCAATCGGGCGGATGGCTACACCTTC.